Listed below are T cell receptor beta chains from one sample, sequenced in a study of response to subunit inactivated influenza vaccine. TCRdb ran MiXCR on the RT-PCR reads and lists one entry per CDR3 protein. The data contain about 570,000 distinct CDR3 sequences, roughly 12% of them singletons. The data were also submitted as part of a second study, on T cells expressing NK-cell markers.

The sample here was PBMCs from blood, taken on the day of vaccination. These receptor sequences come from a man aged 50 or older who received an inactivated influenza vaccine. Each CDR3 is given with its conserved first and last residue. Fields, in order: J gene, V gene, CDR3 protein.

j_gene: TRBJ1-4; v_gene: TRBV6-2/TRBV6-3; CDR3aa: CASSYTGATNEKLFF
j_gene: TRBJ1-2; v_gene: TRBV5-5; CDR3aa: CASSLRGDYYGYTF
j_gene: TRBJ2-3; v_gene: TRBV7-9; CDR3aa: CASSLPGGRTDTQYF
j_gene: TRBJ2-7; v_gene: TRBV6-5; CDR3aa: CASSYVAAGPYEQYF
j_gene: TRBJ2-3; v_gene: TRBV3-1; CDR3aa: CASSPGTVSTDTQYF
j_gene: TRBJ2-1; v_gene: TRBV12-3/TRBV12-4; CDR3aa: CASSLGATGFEQFF
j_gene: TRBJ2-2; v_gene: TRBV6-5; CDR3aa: CASIRTANTGELFF
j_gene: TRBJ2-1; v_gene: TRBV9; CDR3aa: CASSDGGGRQGISRYNEQFF
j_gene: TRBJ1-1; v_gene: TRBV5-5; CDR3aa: CASSPWSGNTEAFF
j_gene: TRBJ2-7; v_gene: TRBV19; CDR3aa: CASSIRQFYEQYF
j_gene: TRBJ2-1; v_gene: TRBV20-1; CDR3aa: CSASGLAGLNNEQFF
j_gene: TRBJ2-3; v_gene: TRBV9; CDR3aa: CASSLAPTGAPTDTQYF
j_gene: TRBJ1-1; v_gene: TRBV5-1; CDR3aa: CATSQGNTEAFF
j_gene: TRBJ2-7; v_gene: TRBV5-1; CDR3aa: CASSLALGLAGSYEQYF
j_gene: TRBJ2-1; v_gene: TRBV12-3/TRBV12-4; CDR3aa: CASSLGGGSYNEQFF
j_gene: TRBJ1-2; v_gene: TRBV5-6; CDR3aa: CASSFTQRHLAGYTF
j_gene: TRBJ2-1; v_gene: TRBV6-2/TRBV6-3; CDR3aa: CASSHGQVGYEQFF
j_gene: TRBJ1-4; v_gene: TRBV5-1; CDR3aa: CASSIGTDNEKLFF
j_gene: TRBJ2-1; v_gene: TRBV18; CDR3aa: CASSPSLAGVYNEQFF
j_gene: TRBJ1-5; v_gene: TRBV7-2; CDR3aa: CASSLPGVNQPQHF
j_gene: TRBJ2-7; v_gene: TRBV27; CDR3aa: CASSLSDGGPYEQYF
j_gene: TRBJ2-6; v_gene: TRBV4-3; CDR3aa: CASSQEVGLRLTSGANVLTF
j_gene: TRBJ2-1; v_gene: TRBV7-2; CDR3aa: CASSLGRRFSYNEQFF
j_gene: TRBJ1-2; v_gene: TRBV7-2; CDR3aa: CASRPEYGFYGYTF
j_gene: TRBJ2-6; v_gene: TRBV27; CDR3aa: CASSLSAGPLWANVLTF
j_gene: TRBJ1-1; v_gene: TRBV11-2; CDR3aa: CASSRTATLNTEAFF
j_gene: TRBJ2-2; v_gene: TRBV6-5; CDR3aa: CASSYFRVANTGELFF
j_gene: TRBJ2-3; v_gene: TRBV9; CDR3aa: CSSSVRAGGVTDTQYF
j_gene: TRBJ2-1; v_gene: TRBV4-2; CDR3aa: CASSQGSGGSNEQFF
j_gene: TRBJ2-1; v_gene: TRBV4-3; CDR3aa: CASSQDQATNNEQFF
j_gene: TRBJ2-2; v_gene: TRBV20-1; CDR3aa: CSARQTVAGELFF
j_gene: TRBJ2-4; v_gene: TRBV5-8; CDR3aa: CASSLTGFEKNIQYF
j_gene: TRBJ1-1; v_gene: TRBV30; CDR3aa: CAWSNRGNTEAFF
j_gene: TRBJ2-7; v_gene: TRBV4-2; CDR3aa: CASSQVGQGSYEQYF
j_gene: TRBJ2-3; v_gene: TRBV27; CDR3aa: CASSPGVAVSTDTQYF
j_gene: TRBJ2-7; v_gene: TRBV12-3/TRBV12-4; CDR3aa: CASRYSGSANEQYF
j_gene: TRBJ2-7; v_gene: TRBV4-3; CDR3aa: CASSQGTGDFYEQYF
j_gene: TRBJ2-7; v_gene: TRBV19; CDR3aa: CASKLLHTIAYEQYF
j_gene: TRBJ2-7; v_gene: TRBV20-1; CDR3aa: CSARSSGHNSYEQYF
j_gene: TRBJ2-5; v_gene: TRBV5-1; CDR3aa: CASSSTGKYETQYF
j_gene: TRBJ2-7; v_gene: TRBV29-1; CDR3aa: CSAEGTGGYEQYF
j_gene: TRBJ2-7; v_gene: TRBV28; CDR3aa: CASSSPWGGRADEQYF
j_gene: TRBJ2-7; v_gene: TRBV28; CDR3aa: CASGPLIAGVGEQYF
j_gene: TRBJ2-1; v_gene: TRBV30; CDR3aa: CAWSTLRLAGGRQFF
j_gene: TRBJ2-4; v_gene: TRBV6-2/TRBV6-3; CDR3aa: CASGGTAKNIQYF
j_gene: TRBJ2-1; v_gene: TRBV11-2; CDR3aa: CASSTTGTSGGTYNEQFF
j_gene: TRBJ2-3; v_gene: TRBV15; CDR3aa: CATSKGGDTDTQYF
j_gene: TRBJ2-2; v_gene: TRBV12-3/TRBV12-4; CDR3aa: CASKTANTGELFF
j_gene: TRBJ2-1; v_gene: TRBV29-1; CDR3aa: CSVVFQAGKISYNEQFF
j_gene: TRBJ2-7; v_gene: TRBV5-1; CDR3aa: CASSEPGSYEQYF